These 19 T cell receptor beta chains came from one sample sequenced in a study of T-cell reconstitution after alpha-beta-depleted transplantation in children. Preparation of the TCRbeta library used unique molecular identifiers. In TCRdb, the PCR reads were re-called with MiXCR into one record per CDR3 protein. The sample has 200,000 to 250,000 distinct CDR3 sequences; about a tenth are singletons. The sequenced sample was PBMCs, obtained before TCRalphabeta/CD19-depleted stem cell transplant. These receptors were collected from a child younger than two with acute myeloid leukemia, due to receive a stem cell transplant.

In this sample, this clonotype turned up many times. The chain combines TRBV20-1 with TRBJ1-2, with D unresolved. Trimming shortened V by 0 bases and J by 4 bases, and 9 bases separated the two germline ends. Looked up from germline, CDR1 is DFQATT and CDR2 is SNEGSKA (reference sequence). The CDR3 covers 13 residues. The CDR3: CSARDLGSYGYTF. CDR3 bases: TGCAGTGCTAGAGATTTAGGGTCCTATGGCTACACCTTC.

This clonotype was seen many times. CDR3 region: CASSSTGTATYGYTF. CDR3 in DNA: TGCGCCAGCAGCAGCACCGGGACAGCGACGTATGGCTACACCTTC. This chain joins TRBV5-1 and TRBJ1-2; TRBD1 agrees at 7 bases. The CDR3 runs 15 residues. Germline lookup yields CDR1 SGHRS and CDR2 YFSETQ. Germline trimming cut 4 bases from V and 5 bases from J; bases unmatched to any gene: 11.

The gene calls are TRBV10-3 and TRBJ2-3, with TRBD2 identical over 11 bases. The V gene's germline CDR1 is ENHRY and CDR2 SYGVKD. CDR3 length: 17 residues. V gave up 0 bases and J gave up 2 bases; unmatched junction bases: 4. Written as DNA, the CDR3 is TGTGCCATCAGTGAGTCCTTGACTAGCGGGGCCACAGATACGCAGTATTTT. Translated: CAISESLTSGATDTQYF.

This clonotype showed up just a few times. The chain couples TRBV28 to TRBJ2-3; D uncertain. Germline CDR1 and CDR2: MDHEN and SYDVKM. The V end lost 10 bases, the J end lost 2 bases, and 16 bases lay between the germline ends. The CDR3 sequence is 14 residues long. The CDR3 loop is CATGLAPHTDTQYF. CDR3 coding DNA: TGTGCCACCGGCCTGGCCCCTCACACAGATACGCAGTATTTT. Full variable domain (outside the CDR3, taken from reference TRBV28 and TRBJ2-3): DVKVTQSSRYLVKRTGEKVFLECVQDMDHENMFWYRQDPGLGLRLIYFSYDVKMKEKGDIPEGYSVSREKKERFSLILESASTNQTSMYLCATGLAPHTDTQYFGPGTRLTVL.

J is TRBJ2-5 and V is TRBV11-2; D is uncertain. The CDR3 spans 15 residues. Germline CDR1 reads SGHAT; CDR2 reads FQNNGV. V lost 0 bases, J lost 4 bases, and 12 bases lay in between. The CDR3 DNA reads TGTGCCAGCAGCTTAGAGTGGGCAGTACGAGAGACCCAGTACTTC. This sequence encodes CASSLEWAVRETQYF.

This CDR3 reads CASSPQGRFYGYTF. The CDR3 DNA is TGTGCCAGCAGCCCTCAGGGCAGGTTCTATGGCTACACCTTC. The chain carries TRBV25-1 and TRBJ1-2; tentative D call: TRBD1 (5 bases). The germline V and J ends were trimmed by 6 bases and 4 bases, with 15 bases remaining between them. CDR1 is MGHDK and CDR2 is SYGVNS in the germline V gene. The CDR3 runs to 14 residues.

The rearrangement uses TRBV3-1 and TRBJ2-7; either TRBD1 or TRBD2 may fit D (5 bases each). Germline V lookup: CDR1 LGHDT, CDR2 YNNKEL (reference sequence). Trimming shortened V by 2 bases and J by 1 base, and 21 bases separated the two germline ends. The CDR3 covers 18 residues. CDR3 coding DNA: TGTGCCAGCAGCCAAATTGGAGCATCCCGGGACGGTTCCTACGAGCAGTACTTC. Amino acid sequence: CASSQIGASRDGSYEQYF.

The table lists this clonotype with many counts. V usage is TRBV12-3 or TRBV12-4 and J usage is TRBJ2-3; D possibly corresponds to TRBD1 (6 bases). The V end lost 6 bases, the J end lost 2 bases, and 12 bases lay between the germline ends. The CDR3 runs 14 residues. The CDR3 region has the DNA TGTGCCAGCAGCCCGGGGACATACACAGATACGCAGTATTTT. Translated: CASSPGTYTDTQYF.

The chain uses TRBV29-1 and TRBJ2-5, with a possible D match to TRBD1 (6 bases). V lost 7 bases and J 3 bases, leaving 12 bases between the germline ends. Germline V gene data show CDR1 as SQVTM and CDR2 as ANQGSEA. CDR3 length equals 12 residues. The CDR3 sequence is CSGYREKETQYF. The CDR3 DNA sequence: TGCAGCGGCTACAGGGAAAAAGAGACCCAGTACTTC. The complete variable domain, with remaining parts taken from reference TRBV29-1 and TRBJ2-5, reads SAVISQKPSRDICQRGTSLTIQCQVDSQVTMMFWYRQQPGQSLTLIATANQGSEATYESGFVIDKFPISRPNLTFSTLTVSNMSPEDSSIYLCSGYREKETQYFGPGTRLLVL.

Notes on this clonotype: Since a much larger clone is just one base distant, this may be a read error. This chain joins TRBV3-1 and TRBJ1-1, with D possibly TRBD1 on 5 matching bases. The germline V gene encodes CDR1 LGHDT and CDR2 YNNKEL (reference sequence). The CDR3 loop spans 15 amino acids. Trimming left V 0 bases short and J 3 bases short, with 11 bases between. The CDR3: CASSQDWGGDTEAFF. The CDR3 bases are TGTGCCAGCAGCCAAGATTGGGGCGGGGACACTGAAGCTTTCTTT.

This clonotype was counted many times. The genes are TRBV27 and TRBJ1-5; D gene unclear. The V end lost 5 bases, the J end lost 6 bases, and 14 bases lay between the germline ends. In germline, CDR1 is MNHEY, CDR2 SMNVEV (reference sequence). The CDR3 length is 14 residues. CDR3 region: CASSPTWGGQPQHF. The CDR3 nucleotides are TGTGCCAGCAGTCCTACCTGGGGTGGTCAGCCCCAGCATTTT.

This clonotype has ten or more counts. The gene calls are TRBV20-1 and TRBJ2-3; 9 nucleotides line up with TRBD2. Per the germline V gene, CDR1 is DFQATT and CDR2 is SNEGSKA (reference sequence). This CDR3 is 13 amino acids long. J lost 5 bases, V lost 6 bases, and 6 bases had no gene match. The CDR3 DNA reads TGCAGTGCCCCAAGCGGGGGGAAAGATACGCAGTATTTT. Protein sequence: CSAPSGGKDTQYF.

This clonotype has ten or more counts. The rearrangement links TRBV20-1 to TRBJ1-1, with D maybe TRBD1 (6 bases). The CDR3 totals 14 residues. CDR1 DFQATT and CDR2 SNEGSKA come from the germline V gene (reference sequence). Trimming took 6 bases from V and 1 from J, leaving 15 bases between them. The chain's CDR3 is CSATNTGRNTEAFF. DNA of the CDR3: TGCAGTGCAACCAACACAGGGCGGAACACTGAAGCTTTCTTT.

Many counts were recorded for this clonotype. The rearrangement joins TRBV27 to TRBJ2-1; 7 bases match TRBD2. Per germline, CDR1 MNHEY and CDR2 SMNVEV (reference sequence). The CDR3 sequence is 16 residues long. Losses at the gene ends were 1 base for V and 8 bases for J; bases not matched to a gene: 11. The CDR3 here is CASSLFAGLGGDEQFF. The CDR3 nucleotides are TGTGCCAGCAGTTTATTCGCCGGGCTGGGGGGGGATGAGCAGTTCTTC.

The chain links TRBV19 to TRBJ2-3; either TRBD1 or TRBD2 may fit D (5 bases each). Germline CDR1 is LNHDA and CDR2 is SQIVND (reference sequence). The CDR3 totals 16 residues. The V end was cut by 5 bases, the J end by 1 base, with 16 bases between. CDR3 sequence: CASSPRDGAGTDTQYF. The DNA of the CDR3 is TGTGCCAGTAGTCCCCGGGATGGGGCGGGCACAGATACGCAGTATTTT.

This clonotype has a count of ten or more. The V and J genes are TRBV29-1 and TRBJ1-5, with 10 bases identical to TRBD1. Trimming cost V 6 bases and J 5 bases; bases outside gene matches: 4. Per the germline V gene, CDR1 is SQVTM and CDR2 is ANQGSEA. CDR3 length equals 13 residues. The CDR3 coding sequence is TGCAGCGTAGGACAGGGGGAGTATCAGCCCCAGCATTTT. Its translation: CSVGQGEYQPQHF.

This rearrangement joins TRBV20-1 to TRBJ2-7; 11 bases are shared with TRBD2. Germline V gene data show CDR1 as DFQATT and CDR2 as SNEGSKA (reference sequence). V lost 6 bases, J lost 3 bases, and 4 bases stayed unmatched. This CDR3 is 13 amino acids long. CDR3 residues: CSASGTSGYEQYF. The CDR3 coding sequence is TGCAGTGCCTCCGGGACTAGCGGCTACGAGCAGTACTTC.

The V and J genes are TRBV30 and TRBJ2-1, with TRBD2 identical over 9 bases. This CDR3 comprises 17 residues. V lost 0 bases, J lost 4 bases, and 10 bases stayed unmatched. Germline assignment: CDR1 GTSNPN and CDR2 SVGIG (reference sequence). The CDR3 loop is CAWSVRGLAGPYNEQFF. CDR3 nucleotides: TGTGCCTGGAGTGTACGGGGTCTAGCGGGACCGTACAATGAGCAGTTCTTC. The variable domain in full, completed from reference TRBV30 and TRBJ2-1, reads SQTIHQWPATLVQPVGSPLSLECTVEGTSNPNLYWYRQAAGRGLQLLFYSVGIGQISSEVPQNLSASRPQDRQFILSSKKLLLSDSGFYLCAWSVRGLAGPYNEQFFGPGTRLTVL.

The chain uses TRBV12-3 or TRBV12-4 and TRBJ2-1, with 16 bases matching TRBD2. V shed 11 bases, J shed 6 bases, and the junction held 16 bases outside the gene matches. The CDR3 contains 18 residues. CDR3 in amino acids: CAFSPGTSGRAKFNEQFF. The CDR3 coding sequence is TGTGCCTTCAGTCCCGGGACTAGCGGGAGGGCCAAGTTCAATGAGCAGTTCTTC.